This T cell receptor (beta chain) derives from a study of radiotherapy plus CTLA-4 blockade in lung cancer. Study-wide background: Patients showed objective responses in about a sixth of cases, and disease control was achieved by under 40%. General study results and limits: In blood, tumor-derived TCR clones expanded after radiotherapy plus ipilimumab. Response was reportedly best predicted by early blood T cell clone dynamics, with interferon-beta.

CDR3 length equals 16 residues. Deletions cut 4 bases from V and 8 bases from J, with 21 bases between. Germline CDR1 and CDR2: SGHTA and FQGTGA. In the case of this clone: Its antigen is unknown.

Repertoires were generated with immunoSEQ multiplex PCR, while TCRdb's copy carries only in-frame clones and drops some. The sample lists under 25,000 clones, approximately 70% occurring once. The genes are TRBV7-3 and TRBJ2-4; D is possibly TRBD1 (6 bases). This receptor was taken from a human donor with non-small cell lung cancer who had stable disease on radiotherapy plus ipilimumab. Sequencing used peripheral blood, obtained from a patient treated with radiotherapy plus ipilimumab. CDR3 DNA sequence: TGTGCCAGCAGCTCCACATCTACCGTAAACAGGGACATTCAGTACTTC. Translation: CASSSTSTVNRDIQYF.